This entry features one T cell receptor (beta chain) sequence. The antigen this receptor binds is unknown. Within one base of it there is no much larger clone, and no base qualities were kept. This entry comes from a study of blood T cell repertoires in COVID-19 (dated by TCRdb to 2020 to 2021). Notes on the research overall: The collaborator samples originated in the United States, Italy and Spain and spanned the acute and convalescent phases of COVID-19. The material from the prospective study consisted of cDNA or gDNA derived from T cells, B-cell-depleted T cells, or PBMCs. The dataset comprised deeply sampled blood TCRbeta repertoires from subjects exposed to, actively infected with, or recovered from COVID-19. The repertoires were made available in a free public database intended to serve as a resource for research on the immune response to SARS-CoV-2. Samples came from the ongoing ImmuneRACE study (first 160 participants) plus 1,254 subjects from 6 global collaborators. Sample metadata almost always included a de-identified subject ID, COVID-19 status, age in years and sex. Where available, HLA class I and class II types were obtained from metadata supplied by the sample provider rather than from assay-based typing. What the study reported, not specific to this receptor: The amount of clinical and demographic metadata varied by source and participant and was provided uncurated.

The immunoSEQ Assay, a bias-controlled multiplex PCR, was used to amplify TCRbeta CDR3 regions from genomic DNA. The paper's processing steps were these. The number of nucleated cells in each sample was estimated by amplification of reference gene primers within the assay. To quantify the absolute abundance of each unique TCRbeta CDR3 rearrangement, sequence reads were collapsed and filtered. For each sample, productive Simpson clonality was calculated by taking the square root of Simpson's diversity index across productive rearrangements. In TCRdb, the immuneACCESS table is reduced to in-frame sequences with V and J assigned. These tables do not hold every clone; where another copy was compared, an unresolved V gene accounts for under half, and the others remain unexplained. The V and J calls and clone size are taken from that table; D and trimming were inferred from the DNA. The sample contains 55,000 to 80,000 clones, approximately 83% of them found a single time. Approximately 12% of the sample lies in the top ten.

Collaborating institutions collected whole blood in K2EDTA tubes following their own protocols. For TCRbeta analysis, collaborators shipped samples in one of three forms: frozen whole blood, isolated PBMCs, or DNA extracted from either of those sample types. The CDR3, cysteine through phenylalanine, is 14 amino acids long. CDR3 DNA is the only sequence kept; it has 42 bases, read in frame from the first base. Trimming takes 0 bases from V and 8 bases from J, and the germline ends sit 11 bases apart. The germline V gene supplies CDR1 MNHEY and CDR2 SVGEGT. This TCR derives from a human donor in a cohort sampled during active COVID-19. Sequenced material: peripheral blood. The chain is made from TRBV6-2 or TRBV6-3 and TRBJ2-1, and the D gene may be TRBD2, 5 bases matching. Read as DNA, the sequence is TGTGCCAGCAGTTACTCCGGGGTTTGGGATGAGCAGTTCTTC. It encodes CASSYSGVWDEQFF.